This T cell receptor beta chain is drawn from a study of blood T cell repertoires in COVID-19. Whole-study context: Donors in the United States, Italy and Spain gave samples during acute or convalescent COVID-19. The cDNA or gDNA used as material had been derived from T cells, B-cell-depleted T cells, or PBMCs.

With 2 bases clipped from V and 5 bases from J, the junction kept 12 bases outside the gene matches. The CDR3 totals 18 residues. Germline V gene lookup returns CDR1 KGHSH and CDR2 LQKENI. Original analysis: Quantification of nucleated cells was approximated via reference gene primer amplification. TCRdb keeps only in-frame clones here, not all; method: immunoSEQ multiplex PCR. The D gene and trimming were derived from the DNA, and the V and J assignments and clone size from that table. Found here are 70,000 to 90,000 clones, around four fifths of them singletons; the top ten hold 10% to 15%. The sample comprised peripheral blood. The receptor's source is a human donor in a cohort sampled during active COVID-19. The genes are TRBV18 and TRBJ1-2, with TRBD1 identical over 12 bases. CDR3 in DNA: TGTGCCAGCTCACCAGACCTTCTTTGGGACAGGGGGCCTTATGGCTACACCTTC. Residues: CASSPDLLWDRGPYGYTF.